This T cell receptor (beta chain) was sequenced for a study of blood T cell repertoires in COVID-19. Across the whole study: Collection of acute and convalescent COVID-19 samples took place in the United States, Italy and Spain.

The length of the CDR3 is 14 residues. J lost 5 bases, V lost 8 bases, and 9 bases had no gene match. In the authors' methods: Amplification from reference gene primers served as the basis for estimated nucleated cell counts. Assay used: immunoSEQ multiplex PCR; TCRdb lists only in-frame clones, some missing. For V, J and clone size, that table is used; D and trimming come from the DNA. The data show 140,000 to 150,000 clones, with 65% to 85% seen just once and around 13% held by the top ten. This receptor was taken from a man in his sixties with active or convalescent COVID-19. Sample: peripheral blood. This rearrangement joins TRBV23-1 to TRBJ1-5; TRBD1 matches at 7 bases. TRBV23-1 is filed as an ORF, its function uncertain. The CDR3 protein is CASPRGRGDQPQHF. Here the CDR3 DNA reads TGCGCCAGCCCGAGGGGGCGAGGGGATCAGCCCCAGCATTTT.